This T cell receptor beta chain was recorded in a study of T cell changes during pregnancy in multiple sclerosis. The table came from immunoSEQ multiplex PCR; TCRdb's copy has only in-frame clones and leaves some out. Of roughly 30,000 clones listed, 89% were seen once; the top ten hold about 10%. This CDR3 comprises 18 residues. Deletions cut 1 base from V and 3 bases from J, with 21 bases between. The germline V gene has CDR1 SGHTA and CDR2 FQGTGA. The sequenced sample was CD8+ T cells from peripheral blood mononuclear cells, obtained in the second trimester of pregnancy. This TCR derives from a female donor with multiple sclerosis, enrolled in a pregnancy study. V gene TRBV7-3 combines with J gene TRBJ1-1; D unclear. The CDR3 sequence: CASSLRAGSPRPDTEAFF. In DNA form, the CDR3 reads TGTGCCAGCAGCTTAAGGGCGGGGTCACCCCGCCCAGACACTGAAGCTTTCTTT.